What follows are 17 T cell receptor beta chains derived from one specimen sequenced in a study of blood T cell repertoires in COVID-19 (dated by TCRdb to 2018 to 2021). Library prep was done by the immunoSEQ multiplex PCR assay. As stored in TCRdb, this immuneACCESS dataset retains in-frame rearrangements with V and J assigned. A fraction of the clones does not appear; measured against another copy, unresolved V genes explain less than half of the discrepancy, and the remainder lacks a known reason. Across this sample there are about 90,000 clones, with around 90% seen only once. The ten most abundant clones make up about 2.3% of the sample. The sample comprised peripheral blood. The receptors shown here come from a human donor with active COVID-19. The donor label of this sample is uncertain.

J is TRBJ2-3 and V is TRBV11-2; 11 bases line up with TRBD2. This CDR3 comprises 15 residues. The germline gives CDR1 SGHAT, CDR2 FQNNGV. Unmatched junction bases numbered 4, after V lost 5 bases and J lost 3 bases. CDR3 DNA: TGTGCCAGCAGCCAGGGACTAGCGGTGACAGATACGCAGTATTTT. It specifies CASSQGLAVTDTQYF. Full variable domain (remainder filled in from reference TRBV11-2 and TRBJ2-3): EAGVAQSPRYKIIEKRQSVAFWCNPISGHATLYWYQQILGQGPKLLIQFQNNGVVDDSQLPKDRFSAERLKGVDSTLKIQPAKLEDSAVYLCASSQGLAVTDTQYFGPGTRLTVL.

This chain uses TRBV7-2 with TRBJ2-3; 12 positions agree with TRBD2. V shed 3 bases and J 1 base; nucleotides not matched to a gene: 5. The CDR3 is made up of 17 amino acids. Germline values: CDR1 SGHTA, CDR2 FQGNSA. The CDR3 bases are TGTGCCAGCAGCTTGGTCCGACTAGCGGGAGGCACAGATACGCAGTATTTT. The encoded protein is CASSLVRLAGGTDTQYF. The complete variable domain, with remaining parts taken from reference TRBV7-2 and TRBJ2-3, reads GAGVSQSPSNKVTEKGKDVELRCDPISGHTALYWYRQSLGQGLEFLIYFQGNSAPDKSGLPSDRFSAERTGGSVSTLTIQRTQQEDSAVYLCASSLVRLAGGTDTQYFGPGTRLTVL.

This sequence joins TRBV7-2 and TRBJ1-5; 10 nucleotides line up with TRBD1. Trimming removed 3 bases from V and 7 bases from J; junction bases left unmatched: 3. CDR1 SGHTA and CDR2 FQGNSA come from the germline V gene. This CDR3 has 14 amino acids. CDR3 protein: CASSLGTGDQPQHF. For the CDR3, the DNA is TGTGCCAGCAGCTTGGGGACAGGGGACCAGCCCCAGCATTTT.

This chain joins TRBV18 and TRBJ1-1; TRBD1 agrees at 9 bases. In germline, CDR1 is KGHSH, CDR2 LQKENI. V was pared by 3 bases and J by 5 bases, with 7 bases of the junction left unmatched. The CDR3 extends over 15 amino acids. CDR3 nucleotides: TGTGCCAGCTCACCTTGGGGACAGGGAGTAACTGAAGCTTTCTTT. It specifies CASSPWGQGVTEAFF.

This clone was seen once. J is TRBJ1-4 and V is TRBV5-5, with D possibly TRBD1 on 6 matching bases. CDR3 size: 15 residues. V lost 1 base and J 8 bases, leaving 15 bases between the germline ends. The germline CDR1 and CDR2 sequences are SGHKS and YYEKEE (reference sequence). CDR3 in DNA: TGTGCCAGCAGCTTGTTAGGGGGTACACAGGAAAAACTGTTTTTT. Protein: CASSLLGGTQEKLFF.

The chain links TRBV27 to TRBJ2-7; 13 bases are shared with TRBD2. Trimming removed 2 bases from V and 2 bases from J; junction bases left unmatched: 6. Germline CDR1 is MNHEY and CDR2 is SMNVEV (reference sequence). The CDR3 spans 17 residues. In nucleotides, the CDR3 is TGTGCCAGCAGTTTAATTGGGACTAGCGGGGCTGCCTACGAGCAGTACTTC. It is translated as CASSLIGTSGAAYEQYF.

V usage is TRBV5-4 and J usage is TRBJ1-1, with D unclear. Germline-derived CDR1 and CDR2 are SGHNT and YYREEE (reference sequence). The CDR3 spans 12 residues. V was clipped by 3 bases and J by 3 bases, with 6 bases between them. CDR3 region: CASSSQDTEAFF. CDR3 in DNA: TGTGCCAGCAGCTCTCAGGACACTGAAGCTTTCTTT.

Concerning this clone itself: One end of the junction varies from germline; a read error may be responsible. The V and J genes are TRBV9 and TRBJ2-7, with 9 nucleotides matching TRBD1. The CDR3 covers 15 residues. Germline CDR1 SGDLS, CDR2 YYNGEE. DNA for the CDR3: TGTGCCGGCAGCGTAGGGACAGGGAGTAAGTACGAGCAGTACTTC. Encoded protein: CAGSVGTGSKYEQYF.

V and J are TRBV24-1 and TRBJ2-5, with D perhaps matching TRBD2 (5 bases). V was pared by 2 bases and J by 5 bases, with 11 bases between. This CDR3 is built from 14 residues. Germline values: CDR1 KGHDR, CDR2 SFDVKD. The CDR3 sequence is CATSDWETVETQYF. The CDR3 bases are TGTGCCACCAGTGATTGGGAGACGGTGGAGACCCAGTACTTC.

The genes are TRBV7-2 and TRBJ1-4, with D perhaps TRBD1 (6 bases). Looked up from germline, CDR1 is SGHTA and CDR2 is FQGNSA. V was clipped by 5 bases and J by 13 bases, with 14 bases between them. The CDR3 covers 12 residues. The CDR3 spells CASSVMGGGLFF. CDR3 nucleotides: TGTGCCAGCAGCGTCATGGGAGGGGGACTGTTTTTT.

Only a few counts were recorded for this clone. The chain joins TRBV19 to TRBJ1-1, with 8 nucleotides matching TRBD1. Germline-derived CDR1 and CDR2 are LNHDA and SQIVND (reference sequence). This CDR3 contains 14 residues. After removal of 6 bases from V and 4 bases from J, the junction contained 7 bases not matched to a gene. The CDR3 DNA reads TGTGCCAGTAGACCGGACAGGGTGGGCACTGAAGCTTTCTTT. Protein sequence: CASRPDRVGTEAFF. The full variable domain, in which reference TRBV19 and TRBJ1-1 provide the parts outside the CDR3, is DGGITQSPKYLFRKEGQNVTLSCEQNLNHDAMYWYRQDPGQGLRLIYYSQIVNDFQKGDIAEGYSVSREKKESFPLTVTSAQKNPTAFYLCASRPDRVGTEAFFGQGTRLTVV.

CDR3 region: CASSQPPGDYEQYF. For the CDR3, the DNA is TGTGCCAGCAGCCAACCCCCTGGAGACTACGAGCAGTACTTC. This chain links TRBV14 with TRBJ2-7; D gene unclear. CDR1 SGHDN and CDR2 FVKESK come from the germline V gene. The CDR3 sequence is 14 residues long. Trimming removed 2 bases at V and 3 bases at J, with 11 bases between.

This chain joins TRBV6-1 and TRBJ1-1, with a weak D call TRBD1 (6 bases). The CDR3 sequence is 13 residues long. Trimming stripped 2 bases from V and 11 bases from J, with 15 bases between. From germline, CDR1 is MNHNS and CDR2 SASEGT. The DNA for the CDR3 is TGTGCCAGCAGTGAATATGAGGTGCAGGGGGCTTTCTTT. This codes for CASSEYEVQGAFF.

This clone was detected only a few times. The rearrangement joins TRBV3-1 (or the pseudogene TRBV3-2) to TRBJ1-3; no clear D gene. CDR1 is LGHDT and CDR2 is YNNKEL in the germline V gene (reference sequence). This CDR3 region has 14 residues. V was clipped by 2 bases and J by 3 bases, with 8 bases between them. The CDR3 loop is CASSQRGIGNTIYF. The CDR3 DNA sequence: TGTGCCAGCAGCCAACGGGGTATTGGAAACACCATATATTTT.

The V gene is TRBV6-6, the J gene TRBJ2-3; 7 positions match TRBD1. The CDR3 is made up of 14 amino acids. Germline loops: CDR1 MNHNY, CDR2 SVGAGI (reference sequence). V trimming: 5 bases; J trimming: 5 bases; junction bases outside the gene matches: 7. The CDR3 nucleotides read TGTGCCAGCAGTCCAAGGGGGCCGGTAGATACGCAGTATTTT. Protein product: CASSPRGPVDTQYF.

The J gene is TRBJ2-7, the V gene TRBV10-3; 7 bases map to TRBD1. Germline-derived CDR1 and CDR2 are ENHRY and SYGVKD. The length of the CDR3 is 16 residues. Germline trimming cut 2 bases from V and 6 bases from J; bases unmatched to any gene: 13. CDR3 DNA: TGTGCCATCAGTGAGAACAGGGGAGAGGGAATCGGCGAGCAGTACTTC. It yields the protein CAISENRGEGIGEQYF.

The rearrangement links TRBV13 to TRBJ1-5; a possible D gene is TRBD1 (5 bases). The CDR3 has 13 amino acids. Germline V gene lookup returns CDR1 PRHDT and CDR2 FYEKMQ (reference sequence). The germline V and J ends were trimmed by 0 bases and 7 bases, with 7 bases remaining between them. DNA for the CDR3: TGTGCCAGCAGCTTAGGAGGGGAACAGCCCCAGCATTTT. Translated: CASSLGGEQPQHF.